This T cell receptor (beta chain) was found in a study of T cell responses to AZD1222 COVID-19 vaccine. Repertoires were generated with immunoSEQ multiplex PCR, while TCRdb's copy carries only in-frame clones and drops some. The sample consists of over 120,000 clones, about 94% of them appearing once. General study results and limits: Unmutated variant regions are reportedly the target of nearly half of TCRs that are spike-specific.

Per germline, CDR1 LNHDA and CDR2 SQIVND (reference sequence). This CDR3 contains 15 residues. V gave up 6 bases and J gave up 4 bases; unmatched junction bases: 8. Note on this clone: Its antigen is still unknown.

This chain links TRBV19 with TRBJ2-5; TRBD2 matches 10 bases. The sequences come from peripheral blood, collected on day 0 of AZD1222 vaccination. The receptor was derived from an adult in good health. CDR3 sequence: CASRLAGVGGETQYF. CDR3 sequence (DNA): TGTGCCAGTAGGCTAGCGGGAGTAGGAGGAGAGACCCAGTACTTC.